These 26 T cell receptor beta chains originate from one sample sequenced in a study of shared clonotypes between healthy human individuals. Method: immunoSEQ multiplex PCR; TCRdb's copy keeps in-frame clones and lacks some. In the table there are 2 million to 2.5 million clones, around 95% of which are singletons. Sequenced input: naive CD4+ T cells sorted from blood. The subset here: CD45RA+ positively selected. The receptor source for this set is a man younger than 30 in good health.

This chain connects TRBV5-1 to TRBJ1-1; perhaps TRBD1 as D (6 bases). Germline assignment: CDR1 SGHRS and CDR2 YFSETQ. This CDR3 has 16 amino acids. The V end was cut by 4 bases, the J end by 0 bases, with 16 bases between. CDR3 in amino acids: CASSITGTMVNTEAFF. For the CDR3, the DNA is TGCGCCAGCAGCATCACCGGGACAATGGTGAACACTGAAGCTTTCTTT.

The chain couples TRBV15 to TRBJ2-7; D is ambiguous. CDR3 length: 15 amino acids. With 0 bases removed from V and 0 bases from J, the gap between germline ends came to 9 bases. Germline V CDR1 and CDR2: LNHNV, YYDKDF (reference sequence). The CDR3 here is CATSRDNSNSYEQYF. CDR3 nucleotide sequence: TGTGCCACCAGCAGAGATAACAGCAACTCCTACGAGCAGTACTTC.

The V and J genes are TRBV6-6 and TRBJ2-1, with a possible D match to TRBD2 (6 bases). Trimming took 6 bases from V and 6 from J, leaving 12 bases between them. Germline CDR1 reads MNHNY; CDR2 reads SVGAGI (reference sequence). The CDR3 is made up of 13 amino acids. CDR3 in amino acids: CASREGPINEQFF. In DNA form, the CDR3 reads TGTGCCAGCAGGGAGGGCCCTATCAATGAGCAGTTCTTC.

This chain connects TRBV6-1 to TRBJ2-7, with D perhaps TRBD2 (5 bases). Trimming removed 0 bases from V and 4 bases from J, with 7 bases in between. The CDR3 spans 13 residues. Germline CDR1 and CDR2: MNHNS and SASEGT. CDR3 DNA: TGTGCCAGCAGTGAAGCCGGGGAGTACGAGCAGTACTTC. It yields the protein CASSEAGEYEQYF.

This chain's CDR3 is CTSSQDVIAGGSRDGEQFF. CDR3 in DNA: TGCACCAGCAGCCAAGATGTCATAGCGGGAGGCTCCCGGGACGGTGAGCAGTTCTTC. The chain links TRBV1 to TRBJ2-1; the table's D call TRBD2 went unverified against the DNA. TRBV1 is termed a pseudogene. The CDR3 extends over 19 amino acids.

This clone was detected only once. The genes are TRBV9 and TRBJ2-7; D might be TRBD1 (5 bases). Looked up from germline, CDR1 is SGDLS and CDR2 is YYNGEE. Trimming removed 0 bases from V and 4 bases from J, with 11 bases in between. The CDR3 is made up of 14 amino acids. The CDR3 loop is CASSVAQGTYEQYF. CDR3 coding DNA: TGTGCCAGCAGCGTAGCGCAGGGCACATACGAGCAGTACTTC.

V and J are TRBV7-6 and TRBJ2-7; 8 nucleotides match TRBD2. The CDR3 covers 13 residues. Trimming at V came to 8 bases and at J to 4 bases, leaving 7 bases not matched to a gene. The germline V gene encodes CDR1 SGHVS and CDR2 FNYEAQ. The CDR3 DNA follows: TGTGCCAGCCGGGCGGGGGGAGCTTACGAGCAGTACTTC. Translation gives CASRAGGAYEQYF.

This clone was seen only a few times. V gene TRBV11-2 combines with J gene TRBJ1-3; D uncertain. This CDR3 comprises 15 residues. V was shortened by 1 base and J by 8 bases, with 15 bases between the two germline ends. Per germline, CDR1 SGHAT and CDR2 FQNNGV. The CDR3 region is CASSLGGAKRDTIYF. The CDR3 DNA follows: TGTGCCAGCAGCTTAGGGGGAGCTAAGAGGGACACCATATATTTT. Supplemented by reference TRBV11-2 and TRBJ1-3, the full variable domain reads EAGVAQSPRYKIIEKRQSVAFWCNPISGHATLYWYQQILGQGPKLLIQFQNNGVVDDSQLPKDRFSAERLKGVDSTLKIQPAKLEDSAVYLCASSLGGAKRDTIYFGEGSWLTVV.

CDR3 loop: CASCWDSRNEQFF. DNA for the CDR3: TGTGCCAGCTGTTGGGACTCTAGGAATGAGCAGTTCTTC. V and J are TRBV2 and TRBJ2-1; a possible D gene is TRBD2 (6 bases). In germline, CDR1 is SNHLY, CDR2 FYNNEI. The CDR3 consists of 13 residues. The ends were cut back, 8 bases at V and 7 bases at J, with 15 bases in the middle.

This chain links TRBV27 with TRBJ1-3; 7 nucleotides match TRBD1. The trim removed 5 bases at V and 0 bases at J, leaving 7 bases unmatched. The length of the CDR3 is 16 residues. Germline lookup yields CDR1 MNHEY and CDR2 SMNVEV (reference sequence). CDR3 nucleotide sequence: TGTGCCAGCAGTACATTACAGGGGAGCTCTGGAAACACCATATATTTT. It specifies CASSTLQGSSGNTIYF.

This clone showed up just once. V gene TRBV30 combines with J gene TRBJ1-2, with a weak D call TRBD1 (6 bases). CDR1 is GTSNPN and CDR2 is SVGIG in the germline V gene (reference sequence). The CDR3 is made up of 17 amino acids. V gave up 6 bases and J gave up 4 bases, with 27 bases separating them. The CDR3 DNA reads as TGTGCCTGTGCTGGGAGGAGGGGGACTAGGCTCGTCTATGGCTACACCTTC. As protein: CACAGRRGTRLVYGYTF.

The chain joins TRBV19 to TRBJ2-1, with D unresolved. The V gene's germline CDR1 is LNHDA and CDR2 SQIVND (reference sequence). The CDR3 runs 16 residues. The V gene lost 0 bases and the J gene lost 2 bases, with 11 bases spanning the gap. The CDR3 loop reads CASSIDRALAYNEQFF. The CDR3 coding sequence is TGTGCCAGTAGTATAGATCGGGCACTTGCCTACAATGAGCAGTTCTTC.

CDR3 region: CASSPPGSGAHEQYF. The CDR3 bases are TGTGCCAGCTCACCACCGGGGTCGGGAGCCCACGAGCAGTACTTC. The chain links TRBV18 to TRBJ2-7; tentatively, D is TRBD2 (6 bases). The CDR3 sequence is 15 residues long. V lost 0 bases and J lost 5, with 14 bases in between. Germline-derived CDR1 and CDR2 are KGHSH and LQKENI.

The chain links TRBV9 to TRBJ1-5; TRBD1 is a possible D gene (6 bases). The CDR3 is made up of 13 amino acids. Germline CDR1 reads SGDLS; CDR2 reads YYNGEE. The germline V and J ends were trimmed by 5 bases and 4 bases, with 10 bases remaining between them. In DNA, the CDR3 is TGTGCCAGCAGTTACAGGGAAAATCAGCCCCAGCATTTT. Protein product: CASSYRENQPQHF.

The chain recombines TRBV5-1 with TRBJ2-3, with 7 bases lining up with TRBD1. The CDR3 is 16 residues long. V shed 1 base and J 0 bases; nucleotides not matched to a gene: 5. Per germline, CDR1 SGHRS and CDR2 YFSETQ. DNA of the CDR3: TGCGCCAGCAGCTTGCGTGGACAGGCGAGCACAGATACGCAGTATTTT. Encoded protein: CASSLRGQASTDTQYF.

This clone was counted a single time. This CDR3 is also generated by other DNA sequences in the sample. The chain links TRBV5-1 to TRBJ2-7, with TRBD1 as a possible D gene (5 bases). This CDR3 comprises 14 residues. The germline V gene encodes CDR1 SGHRS and CDR2 YFSETQ. Trimming took 0 bases from V and 2 from J, leaving 9 bases between them. The CDR3 sequence: CASSLGDSAYEQYF. The CDR3 DNA reads as TGCGCCAGCAGCTTGGGCGACAGTGCCTACGAGCAGTACTTC.

The chain combines TRBV7-2 with TRBJ2-3, with 8 bases fitting TRBD2. The CDR3 loop spans 15 amino acids. Trimming took 3 bases from V and 2 from J; bases not matched to a gene: 4. Germline assignment: CDR1 SGHTA and CDR2 FQGNSA. CDR3 bases: TGTGCCAGCAGCTTCGCGGGAGGATCCACAGATACGCAGTATTTT. It codes for CASSFAGGSTDTQYF.

This clone was recorded a few times. The rearrangement joins TRBV2 to TRBJ2-1; the D gene is possibly TRBD2 (5 bases). The germline CDR1 and CDR2 sequences are SNHLY and FYNNEI. V was shortened by 6 bases and J by 0 bases, with 12 bases between the two germline ends. The CDR3 contains 15 residues. The CDR3 nucleotides read TGTGCCAGCAGCGCGGACTTACACTCCTACAATGAGCAGTTCTTC. Its protein is CASSADLHSYNEQFF.

The chain has TRBV18 and TRBJ1-2, with TRBD1 matching 8 bases. The length of the CDR3 is 13 residues. Germline CDR1 and CDR2: KGHSH and LQKENI. With V trimmed by 4 bases and J by 4 bases, 2 bases remained unmatched. The CDR3 nucleotides are TGTGCCAGCTCACTTGGACAGGGCTATGGCTACACCTTC. Its translation: CASSLGQGYGYTF.

The gene calls are TRBV29-1 and TRBJ1-1, with D unclear. V was shortened by 5 bases and J by 6 bases, with 16 bases between the two germline ends. The germline CDR1 and CDR2 sequences are SQVTM and ANQGSEA. The CDR3 consists of 13 residues. The CDR3, as DNA: TGCAGCGTTCAGAGAAGTGTCCCACCTGAAGCTTTCTTT. It translates to CSVQRSVPPEAFF.

The chain uses TRBV6-6 and TRBJ2-7; D possibly corresponds to TRBD1 (6 bases). Trimming took off 2 bases at V and 0 bases at J, with 11 bases between the two ends. CDR1 and CDR2 (germline): MNHNY, SVGAGI (reference sequence). The CDR3 extends over 15 amino acids. As DNA, the CDR3 is TGTGCCAGCAGTTACGGCCGGGACATCTCCTACGAGCAGTACTTC. Its protein is CASSYGRDISYEQYF.

CDR3 amino acids: CASSQDGGPGTGGQETQYF. CDR3 in DNA: TGCGCCAGCAGCCAAGACGGCGGCCCCGGGACAGGGGGCCAAGAGACCCAGTACTTC. The rearrangement joins TRBV4-1 to TRBJ2-5; 11 bases are a match to TRBD1. Trimming cost V 0 bases and J 1 base; bases outside gene matches: 10. Germline V CDR1 and CDR2: MGHRA, YSYEKL. The length of the CDR3 is 19 residues.

The chain joins TRBV2 to TRBJ1-1, with 7 bases that match TRBD1. CDR3 length: 14 amino acids. Trimming removed 4 bases from V and 5 bases from J; junction bases left unmatched: 7. Germline-derived CDR1 and CDR2 are SNHLY and FYNNEI. The CDR3 sequence: CASSVEGARTEAFF. Written as DNA, the CDR3 is TGTGCCAGCAGTGTTGAGGGGGCGAGGACTGAAGCTTTCTTT.

This clone appeared a single time. This rearrangement joins TRBV6-1 to TRBJ2-5, with TRBD2 matching over 12 bases. V shed 5 bases and J 6 bases; nucleotides not matched to a gene: 7. This CDR3 region has 15 residues. Germline V lookup: CDR1 MNHNS, CDR2 SASEGT. In DNA, the CDR3 is TGTGCCAGCAGTTCTAGCGGGGGGGCCGGAAAGACCCAGTACTTC. It translates to CASSSSGGAGKTQYF.

The chain joins TRBV4-3 to TRBJ1-1; D unclear. The germline CDR1 and CDR2 sequences are LGHNA and YSLEER. CDR3 length: 14 residues. V dropped 1 base and J dropped 4 bases, with 10 bases sitting between them. CDR3 sequence reads: CASSQGHWGTEAFF. Here the CDR3 DNA reads TGCGCCAGCAGCCAAGGACACTGGGGCACTGAAGCTTTCTTT.

The rearrangement uses TRBV7-2 and TRBJ2-5, with 8 bases matching TRBD1. The CDR3 is made up of 13 amino acids. CDR1 and CDR2 (germline): SGHTA, FQGNSA. Trimming cost V 5 bases and J 4 bases; bases outside gene matches: 3. DNA for the CDR3: TGTGCCAGCAGCCCGACAGGGGCAGAGACCCAGTACTTC. This translates into CASSPTGAETQYF.